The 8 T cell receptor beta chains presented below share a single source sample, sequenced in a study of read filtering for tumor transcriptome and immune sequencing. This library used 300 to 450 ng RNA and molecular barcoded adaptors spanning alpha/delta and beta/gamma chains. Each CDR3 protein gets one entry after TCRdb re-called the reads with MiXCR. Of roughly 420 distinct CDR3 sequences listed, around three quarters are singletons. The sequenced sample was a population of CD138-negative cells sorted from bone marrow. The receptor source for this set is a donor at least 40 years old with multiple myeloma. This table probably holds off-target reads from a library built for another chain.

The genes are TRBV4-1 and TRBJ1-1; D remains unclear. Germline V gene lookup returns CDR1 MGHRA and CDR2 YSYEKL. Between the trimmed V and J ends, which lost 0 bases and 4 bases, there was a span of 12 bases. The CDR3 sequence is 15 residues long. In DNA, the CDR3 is TGCGCCAGCAGCCAAGACGGCAGCCACCCCACTGAAGCTTTCTTT. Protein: CASSQDGSHPTEAFF.

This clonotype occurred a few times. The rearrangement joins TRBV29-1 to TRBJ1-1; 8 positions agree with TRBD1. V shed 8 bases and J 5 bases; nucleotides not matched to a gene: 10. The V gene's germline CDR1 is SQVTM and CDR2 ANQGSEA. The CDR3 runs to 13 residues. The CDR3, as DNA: TGCAGCTTTATGGACAGGGCGTCGACTGAAGCTTTCTTT. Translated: CSFMDRASTEAFF. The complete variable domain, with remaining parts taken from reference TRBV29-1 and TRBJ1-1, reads SAVISQKPSRDICQRGTSLTIQCQVDSQVTMMFWYRQQPGQSLTLIATANQGSEATYESGFVIDKFPISRPNLTFSTLTVSNMSPEDSSIYLCSFMDRASTEAFFGQGTRLTVV.

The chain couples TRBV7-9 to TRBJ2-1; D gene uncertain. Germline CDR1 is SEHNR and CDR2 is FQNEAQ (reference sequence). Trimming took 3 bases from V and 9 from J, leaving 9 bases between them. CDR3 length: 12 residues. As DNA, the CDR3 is TGTGCCAGCAGCTTCGTGGAACGTGAGCAGTTCTTC. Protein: CASSFVEREQFF.

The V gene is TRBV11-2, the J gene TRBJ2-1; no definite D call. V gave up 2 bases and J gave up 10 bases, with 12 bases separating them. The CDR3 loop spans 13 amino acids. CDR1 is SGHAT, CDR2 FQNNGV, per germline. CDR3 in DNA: TGTGCCAGCAGCTTATTGCCCGGGCTGGAGCAGTTCTTC. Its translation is CASSLLPGLEQFF.

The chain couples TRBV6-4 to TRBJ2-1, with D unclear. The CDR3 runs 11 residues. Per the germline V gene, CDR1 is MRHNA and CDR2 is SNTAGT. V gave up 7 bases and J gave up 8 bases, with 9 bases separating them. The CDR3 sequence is CASTSSYEQFF. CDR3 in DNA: TGTGCCAGCACGTCGAGTTATGAGCAGTTCTTC.

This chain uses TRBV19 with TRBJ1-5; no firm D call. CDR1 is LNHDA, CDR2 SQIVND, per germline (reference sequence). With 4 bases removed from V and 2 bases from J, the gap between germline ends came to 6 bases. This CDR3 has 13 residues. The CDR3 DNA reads TGTGCCAGTAGTAACGGGCGCAATCAGCCCCAGCATTTT. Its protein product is CASSNGRNQPQHF.

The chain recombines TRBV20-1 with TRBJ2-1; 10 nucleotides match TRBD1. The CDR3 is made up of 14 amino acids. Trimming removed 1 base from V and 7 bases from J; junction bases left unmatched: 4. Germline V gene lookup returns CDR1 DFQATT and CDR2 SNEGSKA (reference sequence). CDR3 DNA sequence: TGCAGTGCTAGAGGGGACAGGGGTAGAAATGAGCAGTTCTTC. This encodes CSARGDRGRNEQFF.

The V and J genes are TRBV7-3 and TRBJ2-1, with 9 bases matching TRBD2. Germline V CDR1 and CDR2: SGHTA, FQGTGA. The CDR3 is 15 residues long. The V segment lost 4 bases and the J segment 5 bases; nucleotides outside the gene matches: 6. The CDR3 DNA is TGTGCCAGCAGCTCCTTAGCGGGAGTCCACAATGAGCAGTTCTTC. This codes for CASSSLAGVHNEQFF.